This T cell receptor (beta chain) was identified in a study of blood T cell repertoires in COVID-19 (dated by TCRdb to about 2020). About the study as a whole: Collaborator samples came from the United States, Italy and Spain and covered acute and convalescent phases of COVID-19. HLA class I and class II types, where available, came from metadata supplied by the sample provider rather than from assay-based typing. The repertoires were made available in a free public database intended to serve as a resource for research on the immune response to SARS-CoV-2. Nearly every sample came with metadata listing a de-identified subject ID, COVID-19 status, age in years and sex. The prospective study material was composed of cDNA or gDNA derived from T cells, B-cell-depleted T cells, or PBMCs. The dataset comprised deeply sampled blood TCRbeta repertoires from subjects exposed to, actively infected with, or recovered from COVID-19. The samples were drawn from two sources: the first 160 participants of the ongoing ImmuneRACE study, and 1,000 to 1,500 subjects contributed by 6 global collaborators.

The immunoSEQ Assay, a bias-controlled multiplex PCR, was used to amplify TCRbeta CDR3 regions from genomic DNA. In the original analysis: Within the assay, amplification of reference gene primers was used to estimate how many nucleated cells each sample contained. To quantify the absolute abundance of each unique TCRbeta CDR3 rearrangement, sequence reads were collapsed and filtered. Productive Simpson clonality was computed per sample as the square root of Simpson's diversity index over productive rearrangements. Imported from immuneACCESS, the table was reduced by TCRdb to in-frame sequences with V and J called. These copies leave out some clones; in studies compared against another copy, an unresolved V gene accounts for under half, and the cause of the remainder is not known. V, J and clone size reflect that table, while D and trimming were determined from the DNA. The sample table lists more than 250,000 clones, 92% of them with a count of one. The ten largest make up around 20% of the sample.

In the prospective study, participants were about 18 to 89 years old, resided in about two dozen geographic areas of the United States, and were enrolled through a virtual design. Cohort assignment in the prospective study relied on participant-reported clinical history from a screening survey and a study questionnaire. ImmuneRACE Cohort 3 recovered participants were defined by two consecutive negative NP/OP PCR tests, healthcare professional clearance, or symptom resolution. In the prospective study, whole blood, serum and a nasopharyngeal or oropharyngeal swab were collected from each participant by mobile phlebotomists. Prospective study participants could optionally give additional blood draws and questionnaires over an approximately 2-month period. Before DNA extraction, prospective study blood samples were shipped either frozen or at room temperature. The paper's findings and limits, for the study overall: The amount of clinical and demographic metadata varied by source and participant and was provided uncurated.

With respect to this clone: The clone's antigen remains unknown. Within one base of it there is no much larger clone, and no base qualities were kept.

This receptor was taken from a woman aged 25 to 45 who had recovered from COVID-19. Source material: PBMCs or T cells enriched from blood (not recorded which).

The CDR3: CASSWDRNTGELFF. The base sequence is TGTGCCAGCAGTTGGGACAGGAACACCGGGGAGCTGTTTTTT. The rearrangement joined TRBV28 to TRBJ2-2, with 7 bases aligning to TRBD1. Sequences MDHEN (CDR1) and SYDVKM (CDR2) are obtained from the germline V gene. The CDR3 sequence holds 14 residues, the cysteine and phenylalanine included. The CDR3 DNA has 42 bases and is translated from base 1. Trimmed from V: 4 bases; trimmed from J: 1 base; junction bases lacking a gene match: 0. Outside the CDR3, residues come from the reference TRBV28 and TRBJ2-2 proteins, so the full variable domain is: DVKVTQSSRYLVKRTGEKVFLECVQDMDHENMFWYRQDPGLGLRLIYFSYDVKMKEKGDIPEGYSVSREKKERFSLILESASTNQTSMYLCASSWDRNTGELFFGEGSRLTVL.